This T cell receptor (beta chain) was sequenced in a study of T cells in women clearing cervical HPV infection. The V gene's germline CDR1 is SNHLY and CDR2 FYNNEI. This CDR3 comprises 14 residues. A remark on this clone: Its antigen is unidentified. The read halts 3 residues ahead of the CDR3 end, with the missing end drawn from the germline J gene.

Findings of the study overall: TRBV6-7 relative abundance averaged roughly 0.099% in cases and under 0.2% in controls.

immunoSEQ multiplex PCR used an average of 1200 ng genomic DNA. Assay used: immunoSEQ multiplex PCR; TCRdb lists only in-frame clones, some missing. The repertoire table contains some 46,000 clones. The sequenced sample was blood buffy coat. The rearrangement joins TRBV2 to TRBJ2-3; TRBD2 might be the D (7 bases). This clonotype was sampled from a woman aged 18-70 years with a cervical HPV16 infection that either progressed to CIN3+ or cleared (not recorded which). This CDR3 is CASSGFTGRETQYF. The covered CDR3 bases are TGTGCCAGCAGTGGGTTTACAGGGAGGGAGACG.